Below, 10 T cell receptor beta chains from the same sample are listed, as sequenced in a study of OX40 agonist ivuxolimab in advanced cancers. The method was immunoSEQ multiplex PCR; TCRdb's version includes in-frame clones alone and lacks a portion of them. Of about 100,000 clones listed, around 93% are singletons. The input for sequencing was CD4+ or CD8+ T cells sorted from blood, taken in a trial of the OX40 agonist ivuxolimab. These receptors all stem from an adult with an advanced solid tumor such as melanoma, head and neck, liver or kidney cancer.

The V gene is TRBV20-1, the J gene TRBJ2-5, with unresolved D. Per germline, CDR1 DFQATT and CDR2 SNEGSKA (reference sequence). CDR3 length: 11 amino acids. Between the trimmed V and J ends, which lost 6 bases and 5 bases, there was a span of 10 bases. CDR3 region: CSARRSETQYF. In nucleotides, the CDR3 is TGCAGTGCGCGCCGATCGGAGACCCAGTACTTC.

The rearrangement links TRBV2 to TRBJ2-7, with a weak D call TRBD1 (6 bases). V was shortened by 6 bases and J by 3 bases, with 18 bases between the two germline ends. The CDR3 extends over 15 amino acids. Germline V gene lookup returns CDR1 SNHLY and CDR2 FYNNEI. CDR3 bases: TGTGCCAGCAGCGCGACCGGGACAACCTTCTACGAGCAGTACTTC. This sequence encodes CASSATGTTFYEQYF.

The chain couples TRBV7-9 to TRBJ2-5; 10 nucleotides align to TRBD1. The germline V gene encodes CDR1 SEHNR and CDR2 FQNEAQ (reference sequence). The CDR3 extends over 14 amino acids. The V and J ends lost 3 bases and 5 bases, in that order; junction bases with no gene match: 3. The CDR3 is CASSLGQGSETQYF. The CDR3 region has the DNA TGTGCCAGCAGCTTGGGACAGGGGTCTGAGACCCAGTACTTC.

This clone was observed a single time. The genes are TRBV19 and TRBJ1-5; possibly TRBD1 for D (6 bases). Trimming removed 1 base at V and 1 base at J, with 11 bases between. This CDR3 spans 16 amino acids. Germline V gene sequence: CDR1 LNHDA, CDR2 SQIVND (reference sequence). In DNA, the CDR3 is TGTGCCAGTAGTATAGTGGGGGCGTCCAGCAATCAGCCCCAGCATTTT. Its protein product is CASSIVGASSNQPQHF.

The gene calls are TRBV6-4 and TRBJ1-3, with a possible D match to TRBD1 (5 bases). Germline-derived CDR1 and CDR2 are MRHNA and SNTAGT. The CDR3 covers 17 residues. Trimming took 5 bases from V and 7 from J, leaving 24 bases between them. Here the CDR3 reads CASSYGEGWGKGNTIYF. The CDR3 DNA reads as TGTGCCAGCAGTTACGGGGAGGGATGGGGGAAGGGGAACACCATATATTTT.

This clone was seen a handful of times. The chain has TRBV7-2 and TRBJ2-1; TRBD1 aligns across 8 bases. J gave up 10 bases and V 5 bases, and 4 bases lay outside the gene matches. Germline assignment: CDR1 SGHTA and CDR2 FQGNSA. This CDR3 region has 12 residues. CDR3 residues: CASSPRDREQFF. CDR3 nucleotide sequence: TGTGCCAGCAGCCCCCGGGACAGGGAGCAGTTCTTC.

The table lists this clone with a few counts. The chain is built from TRBV15 and TRBJ2-1; D gene uncertain. This CDR3 has 17 residues. With 0 bases removed from V and 7 bases from J, the gap between germline ends came to 19 bases. Germline-derived CDR1 and CDR2 are LNHNV and YYDKDF (reference sequence). CDR3 protein: CATSREVRPRGKNEQFF. In DNA form, the CDR3 reads TGTGCCACCAGCAGAGAGGTTCGACCCCGTGGGAAAAATGAGCAGTTCTTC. The whole variable domain, remainder taken from reference TRBV15 and TRBJ2-1, is DAMVIQNPRYQVTQFGKPVTLSCSQTLNHNVMYWYQQKSSQAPKLLFHYYDKDFNNEADTPDNFQSRRPNTSFCFLDIRSPGLGDTAMYLCATSREVRPRGKNEQFFGPGTRLTVL.

The V gene is TRBV7-9, the J gene TRBJ2-5, with D perhaps TRBD1 (6 bases). Germline V gene lookup returns CDR1 SEHNR and CDR2 FQNEAQ (reference sequence). The V end was cut by 5 bases, the J end by 4 bases, with 14 bases between. The CDR3 runs to 14 residues. The CDR3 here is CASSPRGKTETQYF. The CDR3 nucleotides are TGTGCCAGCAGCCCAAGGGGGAAGACAGAGACCCAGTACTTC.

This chain links TRBV7-2 with TRBJ2-7; TRBD2 might be the D (6 bases). CDR3 size: 18 residues. Deletions cut 3 bases from V and 0 bases from J, with 21 bases between. CDR1 and CDR2 (germline): SGHTA, FQGNSA. In DNA, the CDR3 is TGTGCCAGCAGCTTTAGCACGAAGACTAGTGCGGCCTCCTACGAGCAGTACTTC. This gives the protein CASSFSTKTSAASYEQYF.

This chain uses TRBV2 with TRBJ2-2; 10 nucleotides line up with TRBD1. CDR3 length equals 14 residues. Germline CDR1 is SNHLY and CDR2 is FYNNEI. V dropped 11 bases and J dropped 4; count of bases not matched to a gene: 7. The CDR3 here is CACTRDRGTGELFF. The CDR3 region has the DNA TGTGCCTGCACCCGGGACAGGGGCACCGGGGAGCTGTTTTTT.